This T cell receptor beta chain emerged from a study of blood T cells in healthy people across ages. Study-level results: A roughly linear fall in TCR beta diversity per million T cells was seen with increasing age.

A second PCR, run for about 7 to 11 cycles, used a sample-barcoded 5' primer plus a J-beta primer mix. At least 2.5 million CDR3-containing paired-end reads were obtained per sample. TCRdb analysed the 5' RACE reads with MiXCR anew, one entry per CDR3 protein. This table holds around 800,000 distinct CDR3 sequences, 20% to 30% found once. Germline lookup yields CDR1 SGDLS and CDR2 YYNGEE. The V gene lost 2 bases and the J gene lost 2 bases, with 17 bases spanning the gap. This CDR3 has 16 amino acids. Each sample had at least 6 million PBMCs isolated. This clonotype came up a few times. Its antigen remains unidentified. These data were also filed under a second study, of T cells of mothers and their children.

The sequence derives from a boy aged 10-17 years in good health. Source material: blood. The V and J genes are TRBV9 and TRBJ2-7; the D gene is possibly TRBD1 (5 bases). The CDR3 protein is CASSVAPLAGTYEQYF. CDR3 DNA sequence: TGTGCCAGCAGCGTCGCCCCCTTGGCAGGGACCTACGAGCAGTACTTC.